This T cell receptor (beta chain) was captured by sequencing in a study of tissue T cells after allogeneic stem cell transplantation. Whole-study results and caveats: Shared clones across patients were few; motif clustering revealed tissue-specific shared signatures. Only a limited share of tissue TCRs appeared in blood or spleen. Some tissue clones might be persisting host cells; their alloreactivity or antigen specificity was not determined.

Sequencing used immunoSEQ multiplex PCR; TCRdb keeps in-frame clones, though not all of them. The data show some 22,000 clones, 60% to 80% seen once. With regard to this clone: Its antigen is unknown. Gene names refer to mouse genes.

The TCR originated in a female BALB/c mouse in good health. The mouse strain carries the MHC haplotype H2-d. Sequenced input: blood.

CDR3 amino acids: CGASTGFQNTLYF. CDR3 bases read: TGTGGTGCCTCGACGGGGTTTCAAAACACCTTGTAC. The chain carries TRBV20 and TRBJ2-4, with no clear D. The sequenced fragment ends 1 residue before the CDR3 boundary, so the rest is inferred from the germline J gene. Between the trimmed V and J ends, which lost 6 bases and 2 bases, there was a span of 12 bases. Germline V lookup: CDR1 GFQATS, CDR2 STVNSAI. This CDR3 region has 13 residues. Drawing the rest from reference TRBV20 and TRBJ2-4, the complete variable domain is GALVYQYPRRTICKSGTSMRMECQAVGFQATSVAWYRQSPQKTFELIALSTVNSAIKYEQNFTQEKFPISHPNLSFSSMTVLNAYLEDRGLYLCGASTGFQNTLYFGAGTRLSVL.